The clone carrying this TCR beta chain was counted ten times or more. This entry is derived from a study of CD4 and CD8 cells across lung adenocarcinoma regions. CDR3 length: 15 residues. With 0 bases removed from V and 0 bases from J, the gap between germline ends came to 8 bases. Germline CDR1 SGHAT, CDR2 FQNNGV. Samples came from patients with localized non-small cell lung adenocarcinoma. TCRdb processed the PCR reads anew with MiXCR; each CDR3 protein has one entry. The sample lists under 25,000 distinct CDR3 sequences, around 52% occurring once. The V gene is TRBV11-2, the J gene TRBJ2-5; a weak D match, TRBD1 (5 bases). Specimen: CD4+ T cells from the center of a lung tumor. The source is a male donor with lung adenocarcinoma. The CD4 and CD8 labels of this study may be unreliable. CDR3 sequence: CASSLDPTDQETQYF. As DNA, the CDR3 is TGTGCCAGCAGCTTAGACCCGACAGACCAAGAGACCCAGTACTTC. Together with reference TRBV11-2 and TRBJ2-5, the CDR3 gives the full variable domain: EAGVAQSPRYKIIEKRQSVAFWCNPISGHATLYWYQQILGQGPKLLIQFQNNGVVDDSQLPKDRFSAERLKGVDSTLKIQPAKLEDSAVYLCASSLDPTDQETQYFGPGTRLLVL.